The sequence of this TCR beta chain was determined in a study of blood T cell repertoires in COVID-19. This clone was counted a single time. In terms of age and location, participants ranged from roughly 18 to 100 years and lived in fewer than 30 US areas. Cohort placement rested on clinical history that participants reported themselves. Up to 2 weeks before entering the study, exposed participants had met a COVID-19 case. Libraries were prepared by immunoSEQ multiplex PCR; TCRdb keeps only in-frame clonotypes and omits some of them. Of approximately 300,000 clones listed, roughly 90% were seen once; the top ten hold less than 4%. Germline-derived CDR1 and CDR2 are MNHNY and SVGAGI (reference sequence). V was clipped by 6 bases and J by 6 bases, with 12 bases between them. The CDR3 totals 13 residues.

The rearrangement uses TRBV6-6 and TRBJ2-4; D gene unclear. The clonotype was recovered from a woman aged 25 to 45 who had been exposed to COVID-19. The sequencing sample was made of PBMCs or T cells enriched from blood (not recorded which). The CDR3 reads CASSPPPGNIQYF. The CDR3 region has the DNA TGTGCCAGCAGCCCTCCCCCGGGAAACATTCAGTACTTC.